Presented here are 8 T cell receptor beta chains from one specimen sequenced in a study of lymphopenia after photon versus proton radiotherapy. Libraries were prepared by immunoSEQ multiplex PCR; TCRdb keeps only in-frame clonotypes and omits some of them. The sample consists of some 44,000 clones, about four fifths of them appearing once. The sequences come from peripheral blood, collected from a patient treated with proton-based radiotherapy. These receptors all come from a woman in her seventies with pancreatic cancer.

This rearrangement joins TRBV29-1 to TRBJ1-2; 10 nucleotides match TRBD1. The CDR3 has 17 amino acids. CDR1 is SQVTM and CDR2 is ANQGSEA in the germline V gene. V trimming: 6 bases; J trimming: 4 bases; junction bases outside the gene matches: 17. CDR3 nucleotides: TGCAGCGTCCCACTCTCGACAGGGGGCCTGACGATCTATGGCTACACCTTC. Residues: CSVPLSTGGLTIYGYTF.

The chain uses TRBV28 and TRBJ1-1; unclear D gene. The V end was cut by 0 bases, the J end by 4 bases, with 12 bases between. CDR1 and CDR2 from the germline V gene are MDHEN and SYDVKM. The length of the CDR3 is 15 residues. The CDR3 bases are TGTGCCAGCAGTTTATGGGGCACGGGCGTCACTGAAGCTTTCTTT. It specifies CASSLWGTGVTEAFF.

The chain carries TRBV7-8 and TRBJ1-5; possibly TRBD1 for D (5 bases). CDR3 length equals 14 residues. V gave up 5 bases and J gave up 3 bases, with 11 bases separating them. Per the germline V gene, CDR1 is SGHVS and CDR2 is FQNEAQ. The CDR3 DNA is TGTGCCAGCAGCATCGGGACCGCCAATCAGCCCCAGCATTTT. As protein: CASSIGTANQPQHF.

This clone came up once. V and J are TRBV18 and TRBJ2-7; TRBD1 agrees at 7 bases. V shed 4 bases and J 0 bases; nucleotides not matched to a gene: 6. CDR3 length equals 15 residues. Germline loops: CDR1 KGHSH, CDR2 LQKENI. The CDR3 reads CASSRSGTDSYEQYF. CDR3 DNA sequence: TGTGCCAGCTCACGCTCCGGGACAGACTCCTACGAGCAGTACTTC.

With regard to this clone: A much larger clone is a single base away; this may be a read error. The chain carries TRBV10-3 and TRBJ2-7, with D possibly being TRBD1 (5 bases). The germline gives CDR1 ENHRY, CDR2 SYGVKD. V lost 3 bases and J lost 0, with 12 bases in between. The CDR3 consists of 15 residues. The CDR3 loop reads CAISDQGWSSYEQYF. The DNA for the CDR3 is TGTGCCATCAGTGACCAGGGCTGGAGCTCCTACGAGCAGTACTTC.

The CDR3: CASSPLEGTLDEQFF. The DNA for the CDR3 is TGTGCCAGTAGTCCTCTAGAGGGCACGCTCGATGAGCAGTTCTTC. The genes are TRBV19 and TRBJ2-1; D is possibly TRBD2 (5 bases). Trimming took off 5 bases at V and 8 bases at J, with 19 bases between the two ends. The CDR3 is 15 residues long. Germline values: CDR1 LNHDA, CDR2 SQIVND (reference sequence).

V and J are TRBV11-3 and TRBJ2-1; 8 bases fit TRBD2. CDR1 and CDR2 (germline): SGHNT, YENEEA. The CDR3 loop spans 13 amino acids. The trim removed 4 bases at V and 6 bases at J, leaving 2 bases unmatched. The CDR3 here is CASSSGTSNEQFF. The CDR3 DNA reads as TGTGCCAGCAGCTCCGGGACTAGCAATGAGCAGTTCTTC.

This chain joins TRBV19 and TRBJ2-1; 7 nucleotides align to TRBD2. The CDR3 is 15 residues long. Germline CDR1 reads LNHDA; CDR2 reads SQIVND (reference sequence). Trimming took 5 bases from V and 2 from J; bases not matched to a gene: 6. CDR3 sequence reads: CASSGTGGAYNEQFF. The CDR3 DNA follows: TGTGCCAGTAGTGGGACGGGAGGCGCCTACAATGAGCAGTTCTTC.